This T cell receptor (beta chain) was recorded in a study of cytomegalovirus exposure and HLA in healthy donors. Study outcomes and limitations: A later analysis linked 15,000 to 20,000 TCR beta sequences to HLA alleles at 0.05 false discovery rate. The study recorded more than 150 TCR beta chains that were cytomegalovirus-associated. TCR beta V- and J-gene trimming was later associated with a missense DCLRE1C variant.

Of note for this clone: What it recognizes is unknown.

The study ran its PCR with 60 Vbeta and 13 Jbeta primers. Sequencing used immunoSEQ multiplex PCR; TCRdb keeps in-frame clones, though not all of them. Of about 160,000 clones listed, around 68% are singletons. Healthy people donating bone marrow made up the donors. Germline values: CDR1 MNHEY, CDR2 SVGAGI. J gave up 7 bases and V 0 bases, and 6 bases lay outside the gene matches. The CDR3 sequence is 15 residues long. The receptor comes from a man aged 50 to 60 in good health and CMV-seronegative. Sequenced material: PBMCs. The V and J genes are TRBV6-5 and TRBJ2-1, with TRBD2 matching over 7 bases. The CDR3 DNA is TGTGCCAGCAGTTACTCGGGGGGGGTACAAAATGAGCAGTTCTTC. Amino acids: CASSYSGGVQNEQFF.